The 23 T cell receptor beta chains listed next were all sequenced from one sample in a study of blood T cell repertoires in COVID-19. Method: immunoSEQ multiplex PCR; TCRdb's copy keeps in-frame clones and lacks some. The data contain around 300,000 clones, more than 80% of them singletons. The sample comprised peripheral blood. Receptors originate from a woman aged 25 to 45 with active or convalescent COVID-19.

This chain connects TRBV19 to TRBJ2-1; TRBD2 matches 9 bases. Germline V gene sequence: CDR1 LNHDA, CDR2 SQIVND (reference sequence). The V segment lost 5 bases and the J segment 0 bases; nucleotides outside the gene matches: 5. The CDR3 sequence is 16 residues long. The CDR3 sequence is CASSLRLAVSYNEQFF. The CDR3 nucleotides are TGTGCCAGTAGTCTTAGACTAGCGGTCTCCTACAATGAGCAGTTCTTC.

The V and J genes are TRBV7-9 and TRBJ2-7; D might be TRBD2 (7 bases). The CDR3 is made up of 15 amino acids. The germline CDR1 and CDR2 sequences are SEHNR and FQNEAQ (reference sequence). V shed 2 bases and J shed 4 bases, with 15 bases lying between them. This CDR3 reads CASSLFVRGQYEQYF. The CDR3 nucleotides read TGTGCCAGCAGCTTATTCGTGCGGGGGCAATACGAGCAGTACTTC.

The chain uses TRBV5-4 and TRBJ1-2, with TRBD1 identical over 8 bases. CDR3 length equals 16 residues. The J segment lost 3 bases and the V segment lost 0 bases, leaving 7 bases of the junction unmatched. The V gene's germline CDR1 is SGHNT and CDR2 YYREEE (reference sequence). For the CDR3, the DNA is TGTGCCAGCAGCTTGGGGGCCAGGGGGCAGGACTATGGCTACACCTTC. Its protein product is CASSLGARGQDYGYTF. Variable domain in full (rest from reference TRBV5-4 and TRBJ1-2): ETGVTQSPTHLIKTRGQQVTLRCSSQSGHNTVSWYQQALGQGPQFIFQYYREEENGRGNFPPRFSGLQFPNYSSELNVNALELDDSALYLCASSLGARGQDYGYTFGSGTRLTVV.

This chain uses TRBV4-1 with TRBJ2-7; tentatively, D is TRBD1 (6 bases). The CDR3 sequence is 15 residues long. Trimming took 0 bases from V and 5 from J, leaving 14 bases between them. Germline V CDR1 and CDR2: MGHRA, YSYEKL. The CDR3 is CASSQDPYREDEQYF. The DNA of the CDR3 is TGCGCCAGCAGCCAAGATCCGTACAGGGAAGACGAGCAGTACTTC.

The chain combines TRBV28 with TRBJ2-1; D is possibly TRBD1 (6 bases). Trimming removed 2 bases from V and 12 bases from J, with 17 bases in between. CDR3 size: 14 residues. Germline V gene sequence: CDR1 MDHEN, CDR2 SYDVKM. CDR3: CASSLARTVFGQFF. The DNA of the CDR3 is TGTGCCAGCAGTTTAGCCCGGACAGTCTTCGGGCAGTTCTTC.

The genes are TRBV27 and TRBJ2-5, with TRBD2 matching over 12 bases. Germline values: CDR1 MNHEY, CDR2 SMNVEV (reference sequence). V lost 0 bases to trimming and J lost 6 bases; unmatched junction nucleotides: 8. The CDR3 covers 17 residues. The chain's CDR3 is CASSLSPLAGGLQTQYF. In nucleotides, the CDR3 is TGTGCCAGCAGTTTATCTCCGCTAGCGGGGGGGCTGCAGACCCAGTACTTC.

The chain links TRBV7-2 to TRBJ1-6; 10 bases align to TRBD1. This CDR3 has 15 amino acids. Germline CDR1 reads SGHTA; CDR2 reads FQGNSA. V gave up 5 bases and J gave up 6 bases; unmatched junction bases: 4. CDR3: CASSPGQGVNSPLHF. The CDR3 nucleotides read TGTGCCAGCAGCCCCGGACAGGGGGTTAATTCACCCCTCCACTTT.

This sequence joins TRBV7-9 and TRBJ1-2; the match to TRBD1 covers 7 bases. Germline V CDR1 and CDR2: SEHNR, FQNEAQ (reference sequence). The CDR3 consists of 15 residues. Germline trimming cut 5 bases from V and 0 bases from J; bases unmatched to any gene: 6. The CDR3 DNA is TGTGCCAGCAGCACCCAAGGACAGGCTAACTATGGCTACACCTTC. This gives the protein CASSTQGQANYGYTF.

Here the CDR3 DNA reads TGTGCCAGCAGCTTTCGAGGTGAAGAGACCCAGTACTTC. It codes for CASSFRGEETQYF. The gene calls are TRBV5-5 and TRBJ2-5; D ambiguous. V was trimmed by 2 bases and J by 3 bases, leaving 8 bases between them. The CDR3 is 13 residues long. CDR1 and CDR2 (germline): SGHKS, YYEKEE (reference sequence). Combining the CDR3 with reference TRBV5-5 and TRBJ2-5 gives the whole variable domain DAGVTQSPTHLIKTRGQQVTLRCSPISGHKSVSWYQQVLGQGPQFIFQYYEKEERGRGNFPDRFSARQFPNYSSELNVNALLLGDSALYLCASSFRGEETQYFGPGTRLLVL.

Notes on this clone: The junction differs from germline at one of its ends, possibly a read error. This rearrangement joins TRBV6-5 to TRBJ2-7; D is undetermined. Germline V gives CDR1 MNHEY, CDR2 SVGAGI. The CDR3 sequence is 12 residues long. The CDR3 sequence is CASSDSSYEQYF. The CDR3, as DNA: TGTGCCAGCAGTGACTCCTCGTACGAGCAGTACTTC.

The V gene is TRBV3-1 (or the pseudogene TRBV3-2), the J gene TRBJ2-7; TRBD2 might be the D (6 bases). Germline V gives CDR1 LGHDT, CDR2 YNNKEL (reference sequence). V was pared by 1 base and J by 2 bases, with 18 bases between. The CDR3 length is 17 residues. CDR3 amino acids: CASSQGEARRTPYEQYF. The DNA of the CDR3 is TGTGCCAGCAGCCAAGGGGAGGCCCGAAGAACCCCCTACGAGCAGTACTTC.

This chain joins TRBV28 and TRBJ2-7, with 10 bases lining up with TRBD2. The CDR3 is made up of 13 amino acids. V lost 7 bases to trimming and J lost 5 bases; unmatched junction nucleotides: 5. Germline V lookup: CDR1 MDHEN, CDR2 SYDVKM. CDR3 protein: CASKRGGFDEQYF. As DNA, the CDR3 is TGTGCCAGCAAGCGGGGGGGCTTCGACGAGCAGTACTTC.

To note about this clone: It may be a read error: a sequence one base away is much more abundant. J is TRBJ1-2 and V is TRBV6-5; 8 bases match TRBD1. The CDR3 is made up of 13 amino acids. V shed 5 bases, J shed 2 bases, and the junction held 1 base outside the gene matches. Germline values: CDR1 MNHEY, CDR2 SVGAGI. CDR3 DNA sequence: TGTGCCAGCAGTCAGGGGGCGAACTATGGCTACACCTTC. This sequence encodes CASSQGANYGYTF.

V usage is TRBV9 and J usage is TRBJ1-1; 7 nucleotides agree with TRBD1. J lost 10 bases, V lost 3 bases, and 18 bases had no gene match. CDR1 is SGDLS and CDR2 is YYNGEE in the germline V gene. The CDR3 consists of 16 residues. CDR3 DNA: TGTGCCAGCAGCGCCGGGACAGTTGGGAAAGGAGGGGGAGCTTTCTTT. Residues: CASSAGTVGKGGGAFF.

The gene calls are TRBV28 and TRBJ2-7; 7 bases agree with TRBD1. J gave up 2 bases and V 3 bases, and 10 bases lay outside the gene matches. This CDR3 has 16 residues. Germline assignment: CDR1 MDHEN and CDR2 SYDVKM. The CDR3 DNA follows: TGTGCCAGCAGTTTGACAGGGTTTGGGGTTACCTACGAGCAGTACTTC. It encodes CASSLTGFGVTYEQYF.

The genes are TRBV10-3 and TRBJ2-2; maybe TRBD1 (6 bases). V gave up 6 bases and J gave up 0 bases, with 17 bases separating them. Germline V lookup: CDR1 ENHRY, CDR2 SYGVKD. The CDR3 is 17 amino acids. CDR3 in amino acids: CAISGSGTSTNTGELFF. For the CDR3, the DNA is TGTGCCATCAGCGGATCCGGGACATCGACGAACACCGGGGAGCTGTTTTTT.

V and J are TRBV6-5 and TRBJ2-7, with 7 positions matching TRBD2. The V segment lost 6 bases and the J segment 3 bases; nucleotides outside the gene matches: 8. The germline V gene has CDR1 MNHEY and CDR2 SVGAGI. The CDR3 has 14 residues. CDR3 in amino acids: CASSRIGGVYEQYF. Written as DNA, the CDR3 is TGTGCCAGCAGCCGTATTGGGGGGGTCTACGAGCAGTACTTC.

This clone was detected a few times. The chain has TRBV7-8 and TRBJ2-5; 9 bases agree with TRBD1. The germline V gene encodes CDR1 SGHVS and CDR2 FQNEAQ. This CDR3 region has 15 residues. V shed 6 bases, J shed 0 bases, and the junction held 5 bases outside the gene matches. CDR3 nucleotides: TGTGCCAGCAGGCGACGGACAGGGGACCAAGAGACCCAGTACTTC. It yields the protein CASRRRTGDQETQYF.

The genes are TRBV2 and TRBJ2-2; TRBD1 matches 8 bases. V lost 5 bases and J lost 12; bases outside the gene matches: 8. The CDR3 has 13 residues. The V gene's germline CDR1 is SNHLY and CDR2 FYNNEI. DNA of the CDR3: TGTGCCAGCAGTATCACAGGGGGTAGGAAGCTGTTTTTT. It specifies CASSITGGRKLFF.

V is TRBV12-5 and J is TRBJ2-3; D not certain. Trimming removed 0 bases from V and 4 bases from J, with 20 bases in between. Germline CDR1 is LGHNT and CDR2 is FRNRAP. This CDR3 spans 18 amino acids. The CDR3 loop reads CASGLVPPPPPIADTQYF. In DNA, the CDR3 is TGTGCTAGTGGTTTGGTACCCCCCCCTCCCCCTATCGCAGATACGCAGTATTTT.

The V and J genes are TRBV6-2 or TRBV6-3 and TRBJ2-3; 12 bases fit TRBD2. With 5 bases clipped from V and 1 base from J, the junction kept 10 bases outside the gene matches. This CDR3 region has 18 residues. Per germline, CDR1 MNHEY and CDR2 SVGEGT. CDR3 in amino acids: CASSPHPTSGGRTDTQYF. The CDR3, as DNA: TGTGCCAGCAGTCCCCACCCCACTAGCGGGGGGCGCACAGATACGCAGTATTTT.

The chain carries TRBV11-2 and TRBJ1-2, with 11 nucleotides matching TRBD1. V dropped 5 bases and J dropped 4; count of bases not matched to a gene: 9. The germline V gene has CDR1 SGHAT and CDR2 FQNNGV. The CDR3 is made up of 16 amino acids. The CDR3 protein is CASSPVWGQGGYGYTF. The CDR3 coding sequence is TGTGCCAGCAGCCCCGTGTGGGGACAGGGGGGCTATGGCTACACCTTC.

V usage is TRBV7-2 and J usage is TRBJ1-3, with a possible D match to TRBD1 (6 bases). This CDR3 spans 14 amino acids. The V gene's germline CDR1 is SGHTA and CDR2 FQGNSA. V lost 5 bases, J lost 4 bases, and 12 bases lay in between. The CDR3, as DNA: TGTGCCAGCAGCCGGGGGGCGGCCGGAAACACCATATATTTT. Translation gives CASSRGAAGNTIYF.